The 25 T cell receptor beta chains below come from one sample, sequenced in a study of PD-1 blockade in classical Hodgkin lymphoma. Using immunoSEQ multiplex PCR, the repertoire was profiled, and TCRdb retains in-frame clones only, with some absent. The sample records roughly 19,000 clones, 76% being singletons. The time point was: cycle 4 day 1 (C4D1), after more than five weeks of nivolumab. Every patient was affected by relapse after autologous stem cell transplantation, while exposure to brentuximab vedotin was not uniform. The source was peripheral blood mononuclear cells (PBMCs), collected before the fourth cycle of nivolumab. The receptors come from a human donor with classical Hodgkin lymphoma.

This clone was detected only a few times. J is TRBJ2-7 and V is TRBV5-6; tentative D call: TRBD1 (6 bases). Trimming took 4 bases from V and 5 from J, leaving 19 bases between them. The CDR3 length is 15 residues. The germline gives CDR1 SGHDT, CDR2 YYEEEE. The CDR3 loop reads CASSRGPGTKDEQYV. DNA of the CDR3: TGTGCCAGCAGCAGAGGTCCCGGGACAAAAGACGAGCAGTACGTC.

The CDR3 DNA follows: TGTGCCAGCAGCTTAGGGGGACTAGCGGGAGTCCCATCCTACAATGAGCAGTTCTTC. Protein: CASSLGGLAGVPSYNEQFF. The rearrangement uses TRBV7-2 and TRBJ2-1; 14 bases match TRBD2. The CDR3 is 19 residues long. Trimming took 1 base from V and 1 from J; bases not matched to a gene: 6. Germline lookup yields CDR1 SGHTA and CDR2 FQGNSA.

V gene TRBV6-5 combines with J gene TRBJ1-2; a possible D gene is TRBD1 (6 bases). Germline V gene lookup returns CDR1 MNHEY and CDR2 SVGAGI. The CDR3 is made up of 14 amino acids. Trimming removed 2 bases from V and 4 bases from J, with 11 bases in between. CDR3 region: CASSYMGGGYGYTF. The CDR3 bases are TGTGCCAGCAGTTACATGGGGGGCGGCTATGGCTACACCTTC.

V gene TRBV5-6 combines with J gene TRBJ1-3, with D possibly TRBD1 on 5 matching bases. CDR1 SGHDT and CDR2 YYEEEE come from the germline V gene. V dropped 1 base and J dropped 0 bases, with 17 bases sitting between them. There are 18 residues in the CDR3. CDR3: CASSLYPGTLISGNTIYF. The CDR3, as DNA: TGTGCCAGCAGCTTGTATCCCGGGACCCTGATCTCTGGAAACACCATATATTTT.

The V gene is TRBV29-1, the J gene TRBJ2-3; TRBD1 matches 7 bases. There are 18 residues in the CDR3. Germline V gene sequence: CDR1 SQVTM, CDR2 ANQGSEA. V lost 5 bases to trimming and J lost 2 bases; unmatched junction nucleotides: 19. This chain's CDR3 is CSVQGGSTPNPFTDTQYF. The DNA of the CDR3 is TGCAGCGTTCAAGGGGGCTCGACCCCGAACCCTTTCACAGATACGCAGTATTTT.

V usage is TRBV4-3 and J usage is TRBJ1-5; tentatively, D is TRBD1 (5 bases). The CDR3 has 15 residues. Germline CDR1 LGHNA, CDR2 YSLEER. V lost 0 bases and J 7 bases, leaving 13 bases between the germline ends. In DNA form, the CDR3 reads TGCGCCAGCAGCCAAGATATCCTAAGGGGACAGCCCCAGCATTTT. Amino acid sequence: CASSQDILRGQPQHF.

This sequence joins TRBV10-1 and TRBJ1-1; perhaps TRBD1 as D (5 bases). Trimming took off 3 bases at V and 4 bases at J, with 18 bases between the two ends. The CDR3 covers 16 residues. The V gene's germline CDR1 is WNHNN and CDR2 SYGVQD (reference sequence). CDR3 nucleotide sequence: TGCGCCAGCAGTGAACGGCAGGGTACGTGGAGCACTGAAGCTTTCTTT. Translation: CASSERQGTWSTEAFF.

The chain links TRBV7-2 to TRBJ1-1; D gene ambiguous. Germline V gene data show CDR1 as SGHTA and CDR2 as FQGNSA. The CDR3 totals 13 residues. V shed 6 bases and J shed 5 bases, with 13 bases lying between them. Here the CDR3 reads CASSSRPLTEAFF. CDR3 nucleotide sequence: TGTGCCAGCAGTTCCAGACCCCTTACTGAAGCTTTCTTT.

J is TRBJ2-7 and V is TRBV6-5; 7 bases map to TRBD1. The CDR3 runs 15 residues. Germline V lookup: CDR1 MNHEY, CDR2 SVGAGI. Losses at the gene ends were 6 bases for V and 3 bases for J; bases not matched to a gene: 11. The CDR3 bases are TGTGCCAGCAGCGACGGACAGGATACCTTCTACGAGCAGTACTTC. This gives the protein CASSDGQDTFYEQYF.

This clone was recorded once. The chain has TRBV19 and TRBJ1-1; weak D call: TRBD1 (6 bases). Germline lookup yields CDR1 LNHDA and CDR2 SQIVND (reference sequence). This CDR3 region has 14 residues. The germline V and J ends were trimmed by 3 bases and 6 bases, with 14 bases remaining between them. For the CDR3, the DNA is TGTGCCAGTAGTATGAGCGCGGGGGCCCCTGAAGCTTTCTTT. It is translated as CASSMSAGAPEAFF.

The chain recombines TRBV4-1 with TRBJ2-3; perhaps TRBD1 as D (7 bases). V dropped 1 base and J dropped 2 bases, with 16 bases sitting between them. The CDR3 covers 17 residues. The V gene's germline CDR1 is MGHRA and CDR2 YSYEKL. The CDR3 sequence is CASSQAPGGTLTDTQYF. The DNA of the CDR3 is TGCGCCAGCAGCCAAGCCCCAGGGGGGACTCTCACAGATACGCAGTATTTT.

V is TRBV6-5 and J is TRBJ2-7, with D perhaps being TRBD1 or TRBD2 (5 bases each). Germline values: CDR1 MNHEY, CDR2 SVGAGI. The CDR3 is 12 residues long. The germline V and J ends were trimmed by 6 bases and 3 bases, with 9 bases remaining between them. The DNA of the CDR3 is TGTGCCAGCAGGGGAGACAGCTACGAGCAGTACGTC. Residues: CASRGDSYEQYV.

The V call is TRBV5-4, the J call TRBJ2-1; no clear D gene. The ends were cut back, 2 bases at V and 4 bases at J, with 7 bases in the middle. CDR1 SGHNT and CDR2 YYREEE come from the germline V gene (reference sequence). The length of the CDR3 is 13 residues. In DNA form, the CDR3 reads TGTGCCAGCAGCTTTCCACAGTACAATGAGCAGTTCTTC. Protein product: CASSFPQYNEQFF.

This clone qualifies as medium-sized. V gene TRBV9 combines with J gene TRBJ1-3; TRBD1 is a possible D gene (5 bases). Germline assignment: CDR1 SGDLS and CDR2 YYNGEE. The CDR3 is 16 residues long. V lost 0 bases to trimming and J lost 2 bases, with 12 bases between them. The CDR3 DNA reads as TGTGCCAGCAGCGTAGATTGGTCAGGGACTGGAAACACCATATATTTT. Translated, it gives CASSVDWSGTGNTIYF. The full variable domain, its missing parts supplied by reference TRBV9 and TRBJ1-3, is DSGVTQTPKHLITATGQRVTLRCSPRSGDLSVYWYQQSLDQGLQFLIQYYNGEERAKGNILERFSAQQFPDLHSELNLSSLELGDSALYFCASSVDWSGTGNTIYFGEGSWLTVV.

The chain has TRBV4-3 and TRBJ2-3, with TRBD2 matching 7 bases. Germline V lookup: CDR1 LGHNA, CDR2 YSLEER. This CDR3 has 15 residues. J lost 1 base, V lost 4 bases, and 5 bases had no gene match. DNA for the CDR3: TGCGCCAGCAGCCTTGGGAGGGGAGGCACAGATACGCAGTATTTT. It is translated as CASSLGRGGTDTQYF.

Details on this clone: Germline is not matched at one junction end, which may reflect a read error. The chain combines TRBV11-3 with TRBJ2-7, with no clear D. This CDR3 region has 8 residues. The germline CDR1 and CDR2 sequences are SGHNT and YENEEA. The CDR3 DNA sequence: TGTGCCAGCAGCAACTGGGAATTC. Protein sequence: CASSNWEF.

V gene TRBV4-3 combines with J gene TRBJ1-2; 7 bases match TRBD1. There are 15 residues in the CDR3. Germline CDR1 is LGHNA and CDR2 is YSLEER. V dropped 0 bases and J dropped 8; count of bases not matched to a gene: 9. The CDR3 DNA follows: TGCGCCAGCAGCCAAGATTGGGGCAGGGGGGGAGGCTACACCTTC. Encoded protein: CASSQDWGRGGGYTF.

The V call is TRBV6-1, the J call TRBJ2-3, with 8 nucleotides matching TRBD2. The CDR3 extends over 13 amino acids. Germline lookup yields CDR1 MNHNS and CDR2 SASEGT. The J segment lost 4 bases and the V segment lost 7 bases, leaving 4 bases of the junction unmatched. DNA for the CDR3: TGTGCCAGCACCTCGGGGGGGGCAGATACGCAGTATTTT. This gives the protein CASTSGGADTQYF.

The V gene is TRBV7-2, the J gene TRBJ2-2; D is perhaps TRBD2 (5 bases). Germline-derived CDR1 and CDR2 are SGHTA and FQGNSA. This CDR3 has 18 residues. The V and J ends lost 1 base and 0 bases respectively, with 15 bases between them. DNA of the CDR3: TGTGCCAGCAGCTTAGGGCCTCCGGGAAGCGCGAACACCGGGGAGCTGTTTTTT. It specifies CASSLGPPGSANTGELFF.

This clone came up once. The V gene is TRBV6-5, the J gene TRBJ1-4; TRBD1 is a possible D gene (5 bases). Germline V gene sequence: CDR1 MNHEY, CDR2 SVGAGI. V gave up 2 bases and J gave up 12 bases, with 13 bases separating them. The CDR3 length is 13 residues. The CDR3 region has the DNA TGTGCCAGCAGTTACGGGCAGGGTGGTGAACTGTTTTTT. It translates to CASSYGQGGELFF.

The chain joins TRBV6-1 to TRBJ1-3; no clear D. This CDR3 region has 14 residues. The V gene lost 9 bases and the J gene lost 0 bases, with 12 bases spanning the gap. The germline V gene has CDR1 MNHNS and CDR2 SASEGT. The CDR3: CASASAFSGNTIYF. Here the CDR3 DNA reads TGTGCCAGTGCCTCGGCCTTCTCTGGAAACACCATATATTTT.

The sample holds a few counts of this clone. The chain uses TRBV7-8 and TRBJ1-6; D gene uncertain. The length of the CDR3 is 18 residues. V lost 2 bases, J lost 0 bases, and 14 bases lay in between. Germline CDR1 is SGHVS and CDR2 is FQNEAQ. For the CDR3, the DNA is TGTGCCAGCAGCTTAACGATTACAGAAAGCTCCTATAATTCACCCCTCCACTTT. Translation gives CASSLTITESSYNSPLHF.

V is TRBV5-1 and J is TRBJ2-2; 7 nucleotides align to TRBD1. The ends lost 4 bases at V and 2 bases at J; junction bases unmatched: 5. The V gene's germline CDR1 is SGHRS and CDR2 YFSETQ. This CDR3 has 15 amino acids. CDR3 region: CASSPRDRNTGELFF. CDR3 nucleotides: TGCGCCAGCAGCCCCCGGGACAGAAACACCGGGGAGCTGTTTTTT.

The CDR3 sequence is CASSPLAGSYNEQFF. Here the CDR3 DNA reads TGTGCCAGTAGTCCACTAGCGGGGTCCTACAATGAGCAGTTCTTC. This chain uses TRBV19 with TRBJ2-1; 10 bases match TRBD2. The junction had 2 bases not matched to a gene; V was cut back by 5 bases and J by 1 base. Germline CDR1 is LNHDA and CDR2 is SQIVND (reference sequence). The CDR3 contains 15 residues.

V usage is TRBV18 and J usage is TRBJ2-2; TRBD1 matches 12 bases. The CDR3 runs 15 residues. V was pared by 8 bases and J by 5 bases, with 6 bases of the junction left unmatched. The germline V gene has CDR1 KGHSH and CDR2 LQKENI. CDR3 DNA sequence: TGTGCCAGCGGCCGGGACAGGGGGCTTACCGGGGAGCTGTTTTTT. This sequence encodes CASGRDRGLTGELFF.